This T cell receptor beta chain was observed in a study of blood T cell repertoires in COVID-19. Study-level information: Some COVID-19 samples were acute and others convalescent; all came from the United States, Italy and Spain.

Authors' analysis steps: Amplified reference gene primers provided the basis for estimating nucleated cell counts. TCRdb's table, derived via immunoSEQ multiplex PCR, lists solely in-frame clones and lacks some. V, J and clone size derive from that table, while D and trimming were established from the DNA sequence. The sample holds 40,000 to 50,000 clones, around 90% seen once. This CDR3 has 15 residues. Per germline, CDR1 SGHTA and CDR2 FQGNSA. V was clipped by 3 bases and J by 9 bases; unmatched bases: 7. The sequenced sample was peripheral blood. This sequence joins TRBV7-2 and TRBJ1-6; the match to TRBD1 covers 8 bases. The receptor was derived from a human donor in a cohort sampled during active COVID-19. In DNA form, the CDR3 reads TGTGCCAGCAGCTTTAGGACAGGGACGGGTTCACCCCTCCACTTT. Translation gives CASSFRTGTGSPLHF.